This TCR beta chain was recorded in a study of technical replicates of blood from several donors. TCRdb keeps only in-frame clones here, not all; method: immunoSEQ multiplex PCR. The table has approximately 74,000 clones, about 87% seen once; the top ten hold around 4.6%. The CDR3 totals 16 residues. V lost 3 bases to trimming and J lost 3 bases; unmatched junction nucleotides: 7. Germline CDR1 reads LNHNV; CDR2 reads YYDKDF (reference sequence). The sequencing input was PBMCs. The TCR sequence derives from a human donor in good health. Some clones in this sample may be carry-over from other donors' samples. The chain couples TRBV15 to TRBJ2-7; TRBD1 matches at 11 bases. The CDR3 sequence: CATSRLTGTGGYEQYF. The CDR3 bases are TGTGCCACCAGCAGGCTAACCGGGACAGGGGGCTACGAGCAGTACTTC. The whole variable domain, filled in from reference TRBV15 and TRBJ2-7, reads DAMVIQNPRYQVTQFGKPVTLSCSQTLNHNVMYWYQQKSSQAPKLLFHYYDKDFNNEADTPDNFQSRRPNTSFCFLDIRSPGLGDTAMYLCATSRLTGTGGYEQYFGPGTRLTVT.